One and the same sample provided the 25 T cell receptor beta chains below, sequenced in a study of blood T cells in healthy people across ages. Then a second PCR, running roughly 7 to 11 cycles, was carried out with a sample-barcoded 5' primer and a J-beta primer mix. TCRdb passed the 5' RACE reads through MiXCR, listing each CDR3 protein once. The sample has about 1.6 million distinct CDR3 sequences; 30% to 35% are singletons. The source material was blood. The receptor set was obtained from a woman in her twenties or thirties in good health.

This chain connects TRBV9 to TRBJ2-3; TRBD2 is a possible D gene (6 bases). Trimming cost V 3 bases and J 2 bases, with 19 bases left between them. CDR1 and CDR2 (germline): SGDLS, YYNGEE. The CDR3 is 17 amino acids. The chain's CDR3 is CASSDPPFGGVTDTQYF. DNA for the CDR3: TGTGCCAGCAGCGACCCCCCATTTGGAGGGGTCACAGATACGCAGTATTTT.

In this sample, this clonotype turned up a few times. The rearrangement joins TRBV11-2 to TRBJ2-3; D gene ambiguous. The CDR3 is 13 residues long. Between the trimmed V and J ends, which lost 5 bases and 0 bases, there was a span of 6 bases. Germline CDR1 is SGHAT and CDR2 is FQNNGV. In DNA form, the CDR3 reads TGTGCCAGCAGCCAATTTAGCACAGATACGCAGTATTTT. This encodes CASSQFSTDTQYF.

The CDR3 DNA sequence: TGTGCCAGCAGACTAGCGGTACAAGGTAATGAGCAGTTCTTC. Its protein product is CASRLAVQGNEQFF. The V gene is TRBV6-1, the J gene TRBJ2-1; the match to TRBD2 covers 8 bases. The CDR3 loop spans 14 amino acids. After removal of 6 bases from V and 7 bases from J, the junction contained 8 bases not matched to a gene. Germline-derived CDR1 and CDR2 are MNHNS and SASEGT.

This clonotype has only a few counts. A much more abundant neighbour one base away suggests this may be a read error. This chain links TRBV7-9 with TRBJ2-7; 9 positions agree with TRBD2. The CDR3 spans 15 residues. J lost 7 bases, V lost 5 bases, and 12 bases had no gene match. Per the germline V gene, CDR1 is SEHNR and CDR2 is FQNEAQ (reference sequence). This CDR3 reads CASSPRLAENNEQYF. The CDR3 nucleotides read TGTGCCAGCAGCCCAAGACTAGCGGAAAACAATGAGCAGTACTTC.

The V gene is TRBV2, the J gene TRBJ2-3; the match to TRBD2 covers 7 bases. The CDR3 runs to 14 residues. The trim removed 8 bases at V and 4 bases at J, leaving 9 bases unmatched. The V gene's germline CDR1 is SNHLY and CDR2 FYNNEI. CDR3 in amino acids: CASGGDPTADTQYF. DNA of the CDR3: TGTGCCAGCGGGGGGGACCCTACGGCAGATACGCAGTATTTT. The whole variable domain, filled in from reference TRBV2 and TRBJ2-3, reads EPEVTQTPSHQVTQMGQEVILRCVPISNHLYFYWYRQILGQKVEFLVSFYNNEISEKSEIFDDQFSVERPDGSNFTLKIRSTKLEDSAMYFCASGGDPTADTQYFGPGTRLTVL.

The chain recombines TRBV7-9 with TRBJ2-5; the D is unclear. There are 14 residues in the CDR3. Germline CDR1 SEHNR, CDR2 FQNEAQ (reference sequence). V was cut by 8 bases and J by 3 bases, with 16 bases left in between. CDR3 nucleotides: TGTGCCAGCTTCGCCGACTCGTTTAAAGAGACCCAGTACTTC. Amino acid sequence: CASFADSFKETQYF.

The chain has TRBV10-3 and TRBJ2-3; 9 nucleotides align to TRBD2. Germline V lookup: CDR1 ENHRY, CDR2 SYGVKD. The V gene end was trimmed by 10 bases and the J gene end by 9 bases; junction bases not matched to a gene: 17. This CDR3 region has 15 residues. Written as DNA, the CDR3 is TGTGCCACCGGGGCTGGGGCGGGGGGGCCAACCACGCAGTATTTT. It codes for CATGAGAGGPTTQYF.

The chain carries TRBV4-1 and TRBJ1-2; a possible D gene is TRBD1 (5 bases). Trimming took 4 bases from V and 7 from J, leaving 25 bases between them. This CDR3 comprises 17 residues. The germline V gene has CDR1 MGHRA and CDR2 YSYEKL. The CDR3 DNA is TGCGCCAGCAGCCTGGGTGAGGGCTCCCGGGTTGGGGGTGGCTACACCTTC. This sequence encodes CASSLGEGSRVGGGYTF.

This clonotype has a single count. One end of the junction is discordant with germline, which a read error may explain. J is TRBJ2-1 and V is TRBV27; 13 bases map to TRBD2. This CDR3 region has 17 residues. Germline values: CDR1 MNHEY, CDR2 SMNVEV (reference sequence). The CDR3 spells CANSPGLAGPSYNEQFF. DNA for the CDR3: TGTGCCAACAGTCCGGGACTAGCGGGGCCATCCTACAATGAGCAGTTCTTC.

V gene TRBV20-1 combines with J gene TRBJ2-5, with D possibly called TRBD1 or TRBD2 (5 bases each). The CDR3 sequence is 17 residues long. In germline, CDR1 is DFQATT, CDR2 SNEGSKA (reference sequence). V shed 1 base and J shed 4 bases, with 22 bases lying between them. The CDR3 reads CSARVDYEGSGRETQYF. CDR3 DNA: TGCAGTGCTAGAGTAGATTACGAGGGATCGGGGCGAGAGACCCAGTACTTC.

This clonotype was detected a few times. This chain uses TRBV5-5 with TRBJ2-1; TRBD2 aligns across 7 bases. V trimming: 1 base; J trimming: 9 bases; junction bases outside the gene matches: 10. Germline V gives CDR1 SGHKS, CDR2 YYEKEE (reference sequence). This CDR3 contains 15 residues. The DNA for the CDR3 is TGTGCCAGCAGCTTGTATGGGGGGGGAGCCGTTGAGCAGTTCTTC. Protein product: CASSLYGGGAVEQFF.

CDR3 sequence (DNA): TGTGCCACCAGTGATGACAGTAGCTATGGCTACACCTTC. This translates into CATSDDSSYGYTF. The rearrangement uses TRBV24-1 and TRBJ1-2; TRBD1 might be the D (5 bases). This CDR3 contains 13 residues. V gave up 3 bases and J gave up 4 bases, with 8 bases separating them. Germline lookup yields CDR1 KGHDR and CDR2 SFDVKD.

This clonotype was seen a few times. This rearrangement joins TRBV28 to TRBJ2-5; a possible D gene is TRBD1 (6 bases). The CDR3 totals 17 residues. Trimming shortened V by 2 bases and J by 2 bases, and 18 bases separated the two germline ends. Germline V gene data show CDR1 as MDHEN and CDR2 as SYDVKM. The CDR3, as DNA: TGTGCCAGCAGTTTAACTACGGGACACGCTGGACAAGAGACCCAGTACTTC. Translating it yields CASSLTTGHAGQETQYF.

As DNA, the CDR3 is TGCAGTGCCCTGGGACAGGGGGCTTGGGGCTACACCTTC. It yields the protein CSALGQGAWGYTF. The gene calls are TRBV20-1 and TRBJ1-2; 12 positions agree with TRBD1. The CDR3 covers 13 residues. CDR1 and CDR2 (germline): DFQATT, SNEGSKA (reference sequence). Trimming at V came to 6 bases and at J to 8 bases, leaving 7 bases not matched to a gene.

This clonotype came up a few times. The chain recombines TRBV6-2 or TRBV6-3 with TRBJ2-5, with 12 bases fitting TRBD2. The CDR3 runs 19 residues. The germline gives CDR1 MNHEY, CDR2 SVGEGT. The V segment lost 5 bases and the J segment 1 base; nucleotides outside the gene matches: 14. CDR3 residues: CASSGIGISTSGGQETQYF. The CDR3 nucleotides read TGTGCCAGCAGTGGAATCGGGATATCGACTAGCGGGGGCCAAGAGACCCAGTACTTC.

The chain combines TRBV3-1 with TRBJ2-1; no clear D gene. V was clipped by 0 bases and J by 8 bases, with 8 bases between them. In germline, CDR1 is LGHDT, CDR2 YNNKEL (reference sequence). The CDR3 runs to 13 residues. CDR3 DNA sequence: TGTGCCAGCAGCCAAGAATATCGGGATGAGCAGTTCTTC. Translating it yields CASSQEYRDEQFF.

This chain connects TRBV20-1 to TRBJ2-5, with a tentative D call TRBD2 (6 bases). Germline V gene lookup returns CDR1 DFQATT and CDR2 SNEGSKA (reference sequence). The CDR3 is 12 residues long. V lost 6 bases and J lost 5, with 13 bases in between. The CDR3 sequence: CSALLASETQYF. In DNA form, the CDR3 reads TGCAGTGCATTACTAGCTAGTGAGACCCAGTACTTC.

The gene calls are TRBV5-1 and TRBJ2-7, with a possible D match to TRBD2 (5 bases). The V and J ends lost 4 bases and 1 base respectively, with 12 bases between them. This CDR3 is built from 14 residues. The germline CDR1 and CDR2 sequences are SGHRS and YFSETQ. The CDR3 loop is CASSPDYISYEQYF. The CDR3 bases are TGCGCCAGCAGCCCCGACTACATTTCCTACGAGCAGTACTTC.

V is TRBV20-1 and J is TRBJ2-7; TRBD1 or TRBD2 may be the D gene (5 bases each). Germline V gene data show CDR1 as DFQATT and CDR2 as SNEGSKA (reference sequence). V lost 4 bases to trimming and J lost 4 bases, with 20 bases between them. The CDR3 consists of 15 residues. The CDR3 sequence: CSANIGARKLYEQYF. CDR3 DNA sequence: TGCAGTGCTAATATCGGGGCCAGAAAACTTTACGAGCAGTACTTC.

A word on this clonotype: A junction boundary mismatches the germline segment, possibly from a read error. CDR3 sequence (DNA): TGTACCAGCAGTCCCCCCAAGTATGAGCAGTTCTTC. It translates to CTSSPPKYEQFF. The genes are TRBV28 and TRBJ2-1; unclear D gene. The germline gives CDR1 MDHEN, CDR2 SYDVKM. The CDR3 length is 12 residues.

The V call is TRBV27, the J call TRBJ1-2; the D gene is possibly TRBD1 (5 bases). Germline CDR1 is MNHEY and CDR2 is SMNVEV (reference sequence). V lost 5 bases to trimming and J lost 4 bases, with 17 bases between them. This CDR3 has 15 amino acids. The DNA for the CDR3 is TGTGCCAGCAGTGCCTCCCGATCCGGGGGCTATGGCTACACCTTC. It yields the protein CASSASRSGGYGYTF.

The V gene is TRBV27, the J gene TRBJ2-5; 12 positions agree with TRBD2. V trimming: 8 bases; J trimming: 2 bases; junction bases outside the gene matches: 9. This CDR3 has 16 amino acids. In germline, CDR1 is MNHEY, CDR2 SMNVEV (reference sequence). CDR3 protein: CASQGLAGGAQETQYF. CDR3 in DNA: TGTGCCAGCCAGGGTCTAGCGGGGGGGGCTCAAGAGACCCAGTACTTC.

The CDR3 loop is CSVGDKNGKYYEQYF. In DNA form, the CDR3 reads TGCAGCGTTGGGGACAAGAATGGGAAATACTACGAGCAGTACTTC. The chain joins TRBV29-1 to TRBJ2-7, with D perhaps TRBD1 (6 bases). The CDR3 covers 15 residues. Trimming cost V 4 bases and J 3 bases, with 19 bases left between them. Germline CDR1 reads SQVTM; CDR2 reads ANQGSEA.

The chain uses TRBV5-1 and TRBJ2-7; 11 bases are shared with TRBD2. Germline V CDR1 and CDR2: SGHRS, YFSETQ. J gave up 7 bases and V 0 bases, and 9 bases lay outside the gene matches. The length of the CDR3 is 16 residues. In DNA form, the CDR3 reads TGCGCCAGCAGCTTGGAACCTAGCGGGAGGACCACGGAGCAGTACTTC. Residues: CASSLEPSGRTTEQYF.

The V and J genes are TRBV2 and TRBJ2-5, with 13 positions matching TRBD2. The germline V gene has CDR1 SNHLY and CDR2 FYNNEI. The V segment lost 8 bases and the J segment 4 bases; nucleotides outside the gene matches: 7. The CDR3 has 15 amino acids. The CDR3 spells CASGLAGVSGETQYF. The CDR3 bases are TGTGCCAGCGGACTAGCGGGAGTAAGCGGAGAGACCCAGTACTTC.